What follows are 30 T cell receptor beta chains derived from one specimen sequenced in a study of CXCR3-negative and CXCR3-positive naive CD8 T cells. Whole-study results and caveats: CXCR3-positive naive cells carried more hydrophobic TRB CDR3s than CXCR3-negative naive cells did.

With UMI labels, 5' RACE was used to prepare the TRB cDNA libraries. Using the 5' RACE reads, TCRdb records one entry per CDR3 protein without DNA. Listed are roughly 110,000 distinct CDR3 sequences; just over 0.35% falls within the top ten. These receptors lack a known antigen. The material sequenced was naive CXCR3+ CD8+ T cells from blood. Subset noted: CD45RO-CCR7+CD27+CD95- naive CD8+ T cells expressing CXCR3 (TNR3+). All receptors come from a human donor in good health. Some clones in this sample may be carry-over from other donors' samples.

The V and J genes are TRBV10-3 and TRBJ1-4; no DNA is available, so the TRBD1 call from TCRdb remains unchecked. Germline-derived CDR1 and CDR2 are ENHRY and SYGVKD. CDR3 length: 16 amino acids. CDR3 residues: CAISTPGQRVPEKLFF.

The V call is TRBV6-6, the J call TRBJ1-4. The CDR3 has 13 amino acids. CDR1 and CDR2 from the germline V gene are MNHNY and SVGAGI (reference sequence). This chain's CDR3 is CASSQLRREKLFF.

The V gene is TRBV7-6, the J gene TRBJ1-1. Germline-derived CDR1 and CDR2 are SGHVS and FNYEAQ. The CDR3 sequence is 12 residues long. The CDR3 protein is CASSPDGTEAFF.

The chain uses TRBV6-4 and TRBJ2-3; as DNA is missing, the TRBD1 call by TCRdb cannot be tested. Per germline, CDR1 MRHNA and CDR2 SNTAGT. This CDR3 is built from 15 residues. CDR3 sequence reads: CASSAGTGGADTQYF.

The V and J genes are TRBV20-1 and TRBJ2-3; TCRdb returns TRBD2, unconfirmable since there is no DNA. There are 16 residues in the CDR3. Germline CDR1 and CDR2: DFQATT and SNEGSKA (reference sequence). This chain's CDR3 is CSASSGPYSNTDTQYF.

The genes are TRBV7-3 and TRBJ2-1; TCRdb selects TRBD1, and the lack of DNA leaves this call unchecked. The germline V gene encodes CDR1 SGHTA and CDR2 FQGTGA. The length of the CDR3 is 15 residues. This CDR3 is CASSFYGNLYNEQFF. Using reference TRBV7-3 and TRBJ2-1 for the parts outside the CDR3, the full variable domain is GAGVSQTPSNKVTEKGKYVELRCDPISGHTALYWYRQSLGQGPEFLIYFQGTGAADDSGLPNDRFFAVRPEGSVSTLKIQRTERGDSAVYLCASSFYGNLYNEQFFGPGTRLTVL.

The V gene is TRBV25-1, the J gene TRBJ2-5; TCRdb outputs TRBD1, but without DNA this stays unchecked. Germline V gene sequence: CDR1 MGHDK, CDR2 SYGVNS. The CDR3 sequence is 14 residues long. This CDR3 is CASSVPTGQETHYF.

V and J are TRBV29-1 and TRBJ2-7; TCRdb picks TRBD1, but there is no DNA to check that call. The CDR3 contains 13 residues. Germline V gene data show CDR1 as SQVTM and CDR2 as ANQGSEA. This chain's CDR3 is CSARTAHRKGQYF.

The CDR3 sequence: CASSSSLGGSYEQYF. The chain carries TRBV12-3 or TRBV12-4 and TRBJ2-7; TCRdb lists TRBD1, though no DNA is available to test this call. CDR3 length: 15 amino acids.

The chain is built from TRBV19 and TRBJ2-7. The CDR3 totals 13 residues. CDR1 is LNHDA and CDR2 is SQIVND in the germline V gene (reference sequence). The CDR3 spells CASSITSAYEQYF.

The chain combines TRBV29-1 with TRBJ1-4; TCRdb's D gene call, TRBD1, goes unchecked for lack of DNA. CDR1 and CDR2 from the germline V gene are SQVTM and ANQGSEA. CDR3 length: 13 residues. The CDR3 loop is CSATGGLGEKLFF.

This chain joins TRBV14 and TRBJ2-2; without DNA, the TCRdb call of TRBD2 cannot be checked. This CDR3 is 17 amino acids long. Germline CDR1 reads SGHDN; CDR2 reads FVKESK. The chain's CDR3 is CASSQPSGGADTGELFF. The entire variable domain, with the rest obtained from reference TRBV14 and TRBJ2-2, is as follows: EAGVTQFPSHSVIEKGQTVTLRCDPISGHDNLYWYRRVMGKEIKFLLHFVKESKQDESGMPNNRFLAERTGGTYSTLKVQPAELEDSGVYFCASSQPSGGADTGELFFGEGSRLTVL.

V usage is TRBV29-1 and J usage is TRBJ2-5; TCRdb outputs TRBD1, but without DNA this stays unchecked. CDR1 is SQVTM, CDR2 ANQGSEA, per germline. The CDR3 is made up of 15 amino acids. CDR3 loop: CSVAPKYREGETQYF.

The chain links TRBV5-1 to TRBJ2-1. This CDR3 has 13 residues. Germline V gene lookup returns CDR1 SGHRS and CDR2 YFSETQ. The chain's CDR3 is CASSLSGYNEQFF.

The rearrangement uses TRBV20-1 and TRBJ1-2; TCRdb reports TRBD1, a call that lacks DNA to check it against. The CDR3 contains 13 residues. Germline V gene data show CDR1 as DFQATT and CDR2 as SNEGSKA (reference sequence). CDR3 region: CSARRGSDYGYTF.

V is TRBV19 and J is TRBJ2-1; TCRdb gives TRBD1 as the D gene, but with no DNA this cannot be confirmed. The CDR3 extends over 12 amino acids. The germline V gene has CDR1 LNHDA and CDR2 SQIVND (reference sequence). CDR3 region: CASSIFGTEQFF.

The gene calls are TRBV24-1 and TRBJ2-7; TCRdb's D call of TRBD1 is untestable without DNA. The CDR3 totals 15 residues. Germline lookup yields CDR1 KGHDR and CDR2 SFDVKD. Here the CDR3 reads CATSDPGQGAGEQYF.

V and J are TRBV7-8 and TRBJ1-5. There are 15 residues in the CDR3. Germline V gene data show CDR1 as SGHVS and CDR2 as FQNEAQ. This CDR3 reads CASSLLRGRNQPQHF.

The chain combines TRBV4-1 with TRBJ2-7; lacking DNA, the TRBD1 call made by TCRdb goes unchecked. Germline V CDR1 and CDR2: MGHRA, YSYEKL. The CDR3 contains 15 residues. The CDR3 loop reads CASSHDQGARGEQYF.

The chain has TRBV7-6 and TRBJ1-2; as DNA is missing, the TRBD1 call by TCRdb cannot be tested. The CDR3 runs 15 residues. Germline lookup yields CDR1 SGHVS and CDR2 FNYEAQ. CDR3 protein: CASSLRPGQGYGYTF.

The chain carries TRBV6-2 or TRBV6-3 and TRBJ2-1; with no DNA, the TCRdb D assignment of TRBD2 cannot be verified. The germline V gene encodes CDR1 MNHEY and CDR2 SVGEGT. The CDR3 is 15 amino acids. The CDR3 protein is CASSYKGLAGLEQFF.

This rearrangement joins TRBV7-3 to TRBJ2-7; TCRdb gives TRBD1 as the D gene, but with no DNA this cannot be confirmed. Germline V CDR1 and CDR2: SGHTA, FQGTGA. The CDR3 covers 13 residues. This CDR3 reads CASSPGQGYEQYF. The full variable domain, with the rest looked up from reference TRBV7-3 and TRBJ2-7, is GAGVSQTPSNKVTEKGKYVELRCDPISGHTALYWYRQSLGQGPEFLIYFQGTGAADDSGLPNDRFFAVRPEGSVSTLKIQRTERGDSAVYLCASSPGQGYEQYFGPGTRLTVT.

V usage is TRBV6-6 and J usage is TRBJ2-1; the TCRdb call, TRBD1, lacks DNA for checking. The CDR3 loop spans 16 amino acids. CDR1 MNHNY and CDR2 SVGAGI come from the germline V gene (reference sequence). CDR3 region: CASSWSGQKTDNEQFF.

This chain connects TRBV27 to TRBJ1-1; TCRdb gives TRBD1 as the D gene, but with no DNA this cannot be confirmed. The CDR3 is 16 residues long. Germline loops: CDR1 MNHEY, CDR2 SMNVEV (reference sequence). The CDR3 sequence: CASSSHKQGLNTEAFF.

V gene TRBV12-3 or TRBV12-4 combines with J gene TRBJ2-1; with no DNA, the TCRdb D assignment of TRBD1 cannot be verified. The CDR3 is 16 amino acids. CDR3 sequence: CASSKTGVWVPWEQFF.

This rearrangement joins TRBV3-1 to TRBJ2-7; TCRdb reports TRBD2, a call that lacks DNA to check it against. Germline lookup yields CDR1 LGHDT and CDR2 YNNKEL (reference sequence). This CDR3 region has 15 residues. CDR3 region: CASSPSGSGGYEQYF.

The CDR3 loop reads CSVTNPTGVDQETQYF. The rearrangement joins TRBV29-1 to TRBJ2-5; TCRdb selects TRBD1, and the lack of DNA leaves this call unchecked. The CDR3 spans 16 residues. Germline CDR1 is SQVTM and CDR2 is ANQGSEA. The whole variable domain, remainder taken from reference TRBV29-1 and TRBJ2-5, is SAVISQKPSRDICQRGTSLTIQCQVDSQVTMMFWYRQQPGQSLTLIATANQGSEATYESGFVIDKFPISRPNLTFSTLTVSNMSPEDSSIYLCSVTNPTGVDQETQYFGPGTRLLVL.

The CDR3 sequence is CASSSPGYGYTF. The chain has TRBV7-9 and TRBJ1-2. Germline V gene data show CDR1 as SEHNR and CDR2 as FQNEAQ (reference sequence). CDR3 length equals 12 residues.

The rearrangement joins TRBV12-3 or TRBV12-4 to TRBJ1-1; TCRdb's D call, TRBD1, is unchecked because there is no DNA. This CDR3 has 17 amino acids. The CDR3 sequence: CASSLLKRQGPNTEAFF.

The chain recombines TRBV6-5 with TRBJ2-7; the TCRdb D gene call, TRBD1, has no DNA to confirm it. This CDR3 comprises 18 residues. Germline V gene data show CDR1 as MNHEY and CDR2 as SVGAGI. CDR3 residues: CASSAPSPVGQGAVEQYF.